The 13 T cell receptor beta chains below come from one sample, sequenced in a study of T cell changes during pregnancy in multiple sclerosis. The method was immunoSEQ multiplex PCR; TCRdb's version includes in-frame clones alone and lacks a portion of them. The sample carries tens of thousands of clones, about nine tenths recorded once. The material was peripheral blood, obtained in the third trimester of pregnancy. Receptors originate from a female donor with multiple sclerosis, enrolled in a pregnancy study.

The chain links TRBV7-2 to TRBJ2-2; D unresolved. Looked up from germline, CDR1 is SGHTA and CDR2 is FQGNSA. The CDR3 covers 13 residues. V was pared by 1 base and J by 7 bases, with 7 bases between. The CDR3 loop is CASSLGGFGELFF. The CDR3 nucleotides are TGTGCCAGCAGCTTAGGAGGTTTCGGGGAGCTGTTTTTT.

The chain carries TRBV7-2 and TRBJ1-2; D remains unclear. V lost 1 base, J lost 8 bases, and 11 bases lay in between. Germline CDR1 reads SGHTA; CDR2 reads FQGNSA. The CDR3 sequence is 13 residues long. The CDR3 DNA reads TGTGCCAGCAGCTTAGAACGGAGAAACGGCTACACCTTC. Residues: CASSLERRNGYTF.

For the CDR3, the DNA is TGTGCCAGCAGCTTGGCATCTGGCAGGGCGAATGGCTACACCTTC. Amino acids: CASSLASGRANGYTF. This sequence joins TRBV5-8 and TRBJ1-2; a possible D gene is TRBD1 (5 bases). Trimming pared 0 bases from V and 6 bases from J, leaving 15 bases between. The CDR3 sequence is 15 residues long. Germline lookup yields CDR1 SGHTS and CDR2 YDEGEE. Drawing the rest from reference TRBV5-8 and TRBJ1-2, the complete variable domain is EAGVTQSPTHLIKTRGQQATLRCSPISGHTSVYWYQQALGLGLQFLLWYDEGEERNRGNFPPRFSGRQFPNYSSELNVNALELEDSALYLCASSLASGRANGYTFGSGTRLTVV.

The chain links TRBV6-6 to TRBJ2-1, with TRBD1 matching 8 bases. Losses at the gene ends were 8 bases for V and 5 bases for J; bases not matched to a gene: 8. The CDR3 totals 14 residues. Germline V gene data show CDR1 as MNHNY and CDR2 as SVGAGI (reference sequence). CDR3 nucleotide sequence: TGTGCCAGCGAGCCGCGGACAGGGAACAATGAGCAGTTCTTC. Its protein is CASEPRTGNNEQFF.

The V call is TRBV18, the J call TRBJ1-1, with D possibly matching TRBD1 (5 bases). The germline V gene encodes CDR1 KGHSH and CDR2 LQKENI. V was clipped by 4 bases and J by 5 bases, with 14 bases between them. The CDR3 runs to 14 residues. In DNA, the CDR3 is TGTGCCAGCTCACTTCTCGGGGGGACGACTGAAGCTTTCTTT. Residues: CASSLLGGTTEAFF.

This chain connects TRBV4-1 to TRBJ2-5; D is perhaps TRBD2 (5 bases). This CDR3 spans 14 amino acids. Germline V gene data show CDR1 as MGHRA and CDR2 as YSYEKL. V was pared by 0 bases and J by 4 bases, with 9 bases between. The CDR3 coding sequence is TGCGCCAGCAGCCAAGATGTACGGGGAGAGACCCAGTACTTC. It specifies CASSQDVRGETQYF.

This chain links TRBV7-3 with TRBJ1-1; unclear D gene. V was pared by 1 base and J by 5 bases, with 8 bases between. CDR1 is SGHTA and CDR2 is FQGTGA in the germline V gene. The CDR3 sequence is 13 residues long. The CDR3 DNA reads as TGTGCCAGCAGCTTAAACCCGAGGACTGAAGCTTTCTTT. Its translation: CASSLNPRTEAFF.

The chain carries TRBV2 and TRBJ2-5; no clear D gene. Trimming removed 7 bases at V and 1 base at J, with 10 bases between. Germline V gene data show CDR1 as SNHLY and CDR2 as FYNNEI. The CDR3 is made up of 13 amino acids. The CDR3 DNA is TGTGCCAGCAACGAGCGCCTCCAAGAGACCCAGTACTTC. This translates into CASNERLQETQYF.

The J gene is TRBJ2-1, the V gene TRBV15; TRBD2 agrees at 9 bases. After removal of 4 bases from V and 9 bases from J, the junction contained 7 bases not matched to a gene. CDR1 and CDR2 from the germline V gene are LNHNV and YYDKDF (reference sequence). CDR3 size: 14 residues. The CDR3 loop is CATSIGLASGEQFF. The CDR3 DNA reads TGTGCCACCAGCATCGGACTAGCGAGCGGTGAGCAGTTCTTC.

This sequence joins TRBV2 and TRBJ1-1; TRBD1 aligns across 8 bases. V was pared by 7 bases and J by 7 bases, with 8 bases of the junction left unmatched. Germline V lookup: CDR1 SNHLY, CDR2 FYNNEI. This CDR3 comprises 13 residues. CDR3: CASKVRGQVEAFF. The CDR3 nucleotides read TGTGCCAGCAAGGTCAGGGGGCAGGTTGAAGCTTTCTTT. The full variable domain, with the rest looked up from reference TRBV2 and TRBJ1-1, is EPEVTQTPSHQVTQMGQEVILRCVPISNHLYFYWYRQILGQKVEFLVSFYNNEISEKSEIFDDQFSVERPDGSNFTLKIRSTKLEDSAMYFCASKVRGQVEAFFGQGTRLTVV.

Comments on this clone: Other DNA sequences from this sample encode an identical CDR3 as well. This chain links TRBV6-4 with TRBJ2-3, with TRBD2 identical over 8 bases. This CDR3 is 15 amino acids long. Losses at the gene ends were 0 bases for V and 1 base for J; bases not matched to a gene: 0. The germline V gene encodes CDR1 MRHNA and CDR2 SNTAGT. The CDR3 here is CASSDSSGGTDTQYF. DNA of the CDR3: TGTGCCAGCAGTGACTCTAGCGGGGGCACAGATACGCAGTATTTT.

The rearrangement joins TRBV7-8 to TRBJ2-7, with D maybe TRBD1 (6 bases). Germline V lookup: CDR1 SGHVS, CDR2 FQNEAQ. Trimming removed 1 base from V and 2 bases from J, with 18 bases in between. The CDR3 has 17 amino acids. CDR3 residues: CASSLGRPRGTTYEQYF. The CDR3 nucleotides read TGTGCCAGCAGCTTAGGCCGGCCAAGGGGGACCACCTACGAGCAGTACTTC.

The J gene is TRBJ1-1, the V gene TRBV5-1; 8 bases are shared with TRBD1. Germline CDR1 and CDR2: SGHRS and YFSETQ. The CDR3 is 15 amino acids. V lost 3 bases to trimming and J lost 4 bases; unmatched junction nucleotides: 8. The CDR3: CASSSTGAQTTEAFF. For the CDR3, the DNA is TGCGCCAGCAGCTCGACAGGGGCCCAGACCACTGAAGCTTTCTTT.